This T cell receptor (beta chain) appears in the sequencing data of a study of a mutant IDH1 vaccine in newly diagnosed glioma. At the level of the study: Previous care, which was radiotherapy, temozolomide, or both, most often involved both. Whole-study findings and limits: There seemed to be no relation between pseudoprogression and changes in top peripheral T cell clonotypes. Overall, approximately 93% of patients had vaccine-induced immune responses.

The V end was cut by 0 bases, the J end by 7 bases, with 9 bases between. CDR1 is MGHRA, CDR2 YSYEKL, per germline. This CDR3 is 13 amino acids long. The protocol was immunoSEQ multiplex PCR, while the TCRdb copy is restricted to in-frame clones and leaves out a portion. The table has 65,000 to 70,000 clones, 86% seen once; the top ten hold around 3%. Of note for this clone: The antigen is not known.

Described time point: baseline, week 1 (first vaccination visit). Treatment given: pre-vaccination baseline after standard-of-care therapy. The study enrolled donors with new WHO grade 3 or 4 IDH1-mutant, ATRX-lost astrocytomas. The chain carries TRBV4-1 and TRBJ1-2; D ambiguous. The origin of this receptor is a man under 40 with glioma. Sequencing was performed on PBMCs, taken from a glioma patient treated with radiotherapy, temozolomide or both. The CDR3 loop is CASSQEMGIGYTF. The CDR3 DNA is TGCGCCAGCAGCCAAGAAATGGGGATTGGCTACACCTTC.